The sequence of this TCR beta chain was determined in a study of T cell responses to AZD1222 COVID-19 vaccine. Overall study results and limits: It was only a handful of AZD1222 recipients who were seropositive at baseline.

On this clone itself: The antigen is unknown.

Profiling relied on immunoSEQ multiplex PCR, and the TCRdb table lists in-frame clones only, not all of them. The repertoire consists of over 130,000 clones, with 89% occurring once and the leading ten covering 4.7%. The germline V gene encodes CDR1 SQVTM and CDR2 ANQGSEA. Unmatched junction bases numbered 10, after V lost 4 bases and J lost 6 bases. This CDR3 spans 15 amino acids. The chain has TRBV29-1 and TRBJ1-4; 8 bases agree with TRBD1. This TCR was recovered from an adult in good health. Sequenced material: peripheral blood, taken on day 0 of AZD1222 vaccination. CDR3 sequence reads: CSVVRTGFGHEKLFF. CDR3 bases: TGCAGCGTTGTTAGGACAGGGTTTGGTCATGAAAAACTGTTTTTT.